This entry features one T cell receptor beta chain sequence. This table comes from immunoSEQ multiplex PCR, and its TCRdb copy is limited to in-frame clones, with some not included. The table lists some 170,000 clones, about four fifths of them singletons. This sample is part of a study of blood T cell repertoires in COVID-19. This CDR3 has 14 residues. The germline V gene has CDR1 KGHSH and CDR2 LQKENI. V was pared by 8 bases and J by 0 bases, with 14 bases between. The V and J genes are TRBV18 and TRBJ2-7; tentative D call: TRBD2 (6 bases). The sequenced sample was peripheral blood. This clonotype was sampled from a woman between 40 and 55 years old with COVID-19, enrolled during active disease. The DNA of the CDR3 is TGTGCCAGCCGCTCTAGCGAGAGCTCCTACGAGCAGTACTTC. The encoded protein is CASRSSESSYEQYF.